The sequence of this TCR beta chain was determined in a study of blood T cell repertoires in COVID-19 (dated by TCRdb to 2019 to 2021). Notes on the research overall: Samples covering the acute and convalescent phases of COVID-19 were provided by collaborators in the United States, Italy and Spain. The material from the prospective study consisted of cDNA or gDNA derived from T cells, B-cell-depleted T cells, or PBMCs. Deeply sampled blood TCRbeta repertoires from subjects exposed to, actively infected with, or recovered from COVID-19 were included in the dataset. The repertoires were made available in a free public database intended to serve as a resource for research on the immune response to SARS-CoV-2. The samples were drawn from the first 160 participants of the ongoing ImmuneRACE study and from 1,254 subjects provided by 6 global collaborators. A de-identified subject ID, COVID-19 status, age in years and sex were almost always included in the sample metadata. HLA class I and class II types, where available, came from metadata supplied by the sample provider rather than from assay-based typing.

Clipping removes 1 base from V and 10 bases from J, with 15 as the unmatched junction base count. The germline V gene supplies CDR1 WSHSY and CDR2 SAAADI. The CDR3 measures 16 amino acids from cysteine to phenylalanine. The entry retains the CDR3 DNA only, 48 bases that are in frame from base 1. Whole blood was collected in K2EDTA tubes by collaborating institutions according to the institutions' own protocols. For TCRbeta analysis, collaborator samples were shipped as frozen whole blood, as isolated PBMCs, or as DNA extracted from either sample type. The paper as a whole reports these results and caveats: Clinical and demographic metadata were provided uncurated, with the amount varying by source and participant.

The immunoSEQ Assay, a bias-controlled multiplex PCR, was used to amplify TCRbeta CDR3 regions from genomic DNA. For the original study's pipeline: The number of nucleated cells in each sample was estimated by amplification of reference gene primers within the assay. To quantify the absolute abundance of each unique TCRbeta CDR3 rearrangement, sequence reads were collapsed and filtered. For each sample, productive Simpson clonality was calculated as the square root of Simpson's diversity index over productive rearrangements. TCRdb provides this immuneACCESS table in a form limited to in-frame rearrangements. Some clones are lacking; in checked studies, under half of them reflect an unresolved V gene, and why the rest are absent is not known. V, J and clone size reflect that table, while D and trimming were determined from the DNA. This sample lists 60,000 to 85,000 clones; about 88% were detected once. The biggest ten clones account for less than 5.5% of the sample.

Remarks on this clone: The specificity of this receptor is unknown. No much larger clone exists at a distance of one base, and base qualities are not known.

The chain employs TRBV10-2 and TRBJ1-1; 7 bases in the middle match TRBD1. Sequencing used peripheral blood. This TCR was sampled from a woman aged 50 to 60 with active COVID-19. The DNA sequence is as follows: TGCGCCAGCAGTGAGTTCCCGGGTAGACAGGGCCGTACAGCTTTCTTT. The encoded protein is CASSEFPGRQGRTAFF.